This T cell receptor beta chain was sequenced in a study of blood T cell repertoires in COVID-19. Study summary: Samples of COVID-19 (acute and convalescent) were obtained from the United States, Italy and Spain. T cells, B-cell-depleted T cells, or PBMCs supplied cDNA or gDNA.

Authors' data handling: Nucleated cell counts were estimated from reference gene primer amplification. The assay was immunoSEQ multiplex PCR, and TCRdb's table has in-frame clones only and misses some. The V and J calls and clone size come from that table; D and trimming were worked out from the DNA. The table has 120,000 to 150,000 clones, roughly 86% seen once. In germline, CDR1 is SGDLS, CDR2 YYNGEE. This CDR3 region has 13 residues. Trimming took 0 bases from V and 4 from J, leaving 5 bases between them. Participants came from around 25 US areas, aged roughly 18 to 95 years. The TCR was taken from a woman aged 45-59 years with acute COVID-19. Specimen: PBMCs or T cells enriched from blood (not recorded which). The chain carries TRBV9 and TRBJ2-1, with a weak D call TRBD2 (5 bases). The CDR3: CASSVGTYNEQFF. The CDR3 region has the DNA TGTGCCAGCAGCGTAGGGACTTACAATGAGCAGTTCTTC.